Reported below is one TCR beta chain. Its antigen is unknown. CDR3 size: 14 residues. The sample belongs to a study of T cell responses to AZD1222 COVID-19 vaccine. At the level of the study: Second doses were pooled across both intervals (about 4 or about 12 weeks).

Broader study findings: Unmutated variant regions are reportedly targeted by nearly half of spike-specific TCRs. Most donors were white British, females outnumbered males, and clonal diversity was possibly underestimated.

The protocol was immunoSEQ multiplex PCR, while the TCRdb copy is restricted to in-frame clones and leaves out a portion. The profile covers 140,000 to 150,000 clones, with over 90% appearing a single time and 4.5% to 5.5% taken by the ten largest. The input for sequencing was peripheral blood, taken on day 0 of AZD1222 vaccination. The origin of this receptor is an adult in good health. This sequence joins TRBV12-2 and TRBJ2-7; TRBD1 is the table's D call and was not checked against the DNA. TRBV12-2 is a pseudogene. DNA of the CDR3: TGTGCAAGTCGCCGGGACAGGGGGTCCTACGAGCAGTACTTC. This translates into CASRRDRGSYEQYF.